The 29 T cell receptor beta chains in this list originate from one sample, sequenced in a study of blood T cells in healthy people across ages. Using a J-beta primer mix together with a sample-barcoded 5' primer, a second PCR was run for about 7 to 12 cycles. TCRdb passed the 5' RACE reads through MiXCR, listing each CDR3 protein once. The sample shows hundreds of thousands of distinct CDR3 sequences, approximately 52% of them seen only once. Material for sequencing was blood. The receptors were sampled from an elderly woman in good health.

About this clonotype: One base away lies a much larger clone, so this may be a sequencing read error. V and J are TRBV4-1 and TRBJ2-1; tentatively, D is TRBD1 or TRBD2 (6 bases each). The CDR3 extends over 15 amino acids. Per the germline V gene, CDR1 is MGHRA and CDR2 is YSYEKL. The CDR3 nucleotides read TGCGCCAGCAGCCATATTAGGGGGGCGTACAATGGGCAGTTCTTC. Protein product: CASSHIRGAYNGQFF.

Notes on this clonotype: A much larger clonotype is one base distant, so this may be a read error. The V and J genes are TRBV29-1 and TRBJ2-1; TRBD1 aligns across 8 bases. The J call may be wrong; the DNA end is better matched by TRBJ2-7. The CDR3 contains 14 residues. Germline CDR1 and CDR2: SQVTM and ANQGSEA. The CDR3 reads CSVDGQGWDNEQYF. The CDR3 nucleotides read TGCAGCGTTGACGGACAGGGCTGGGACAATGAGCAGTACTTC.

About this clonotype itself: A read error is possible here, since a much larger clone lies one base away. The J gene is TRBJ2-5, the V gene TRBV7-3, with 8 nucleotides matching TRBD2. TRBJ2-7 matches the DNA end more closely, so the J call is doubtful. The CDR3 has 17 amino acids. CDR1 is SGHTA and CDR2 is FQGTGA in the germline V gene. The CDR3 DNA is TGTGCCAGCAGCTTGTTTAGCGGGAAGGCCTCTGAGCACGAGCAGTACTTC. Translated: CASSLFSGKASEHEQYF.

This clonotype has a single count. The CDR3 does not close with the conserved phenylalanine or tryptophan, likely indicating a read error. This chain links TRBV12-3 or TRBV12-4 with TRBJ2-3; possible D gene TRBD2, 6 bases. V lost 7 bases and J 4 bases, leaving 18 bases between the germline ends. This CDR3 has 15 residues. For the CDR3, the DNA is TGTGCCAGCATCGCGGGAAGATCAAAGGCAGATACGCAGTATTCT. Encoded protein: CASIAGRSKADTQYS.

This clonotype was counted between two and nine times. In DNA form, the CDR3 reads TGTGCCAGCAGTTTAGACGGGAGGGCCGGTGAGACCCAGTACTTC. Translation gives CASSLDGRAGETQYF. The chain joins TRBV12-3 or TRBV12-4 to TRBJ2-5; 8 bases are shared with TRBD2. The CDR3 is made up of 15 amino acids. V lost 1 base to trimming and J lost 5 bases; unmatched junction nucleotides: 6.

The rearrangement links TRBV20-1 to TRBJ2-3, with D uncertain. The CDR3 totals 15 residues. Germline assignment: CDR1 DFQATT and CDR2 SNEGSKA (reference sequence). The germline V and J ends were trimmed by 1 base and 3 bases, with 14 bases remaining between them. In nucleotides, the CDR3 is TGCAGTGCTAGAGCCCCTCCCGTAGGGACAGATACGCAGTATTTT. Protein product: CSARAPPVGTDTQYF.

This clonotype came up once. V is TRBV3-1 and J is TRBJ2-5; a possible D gene is TRBD1 (7 bases). From germline, CDR1 is LGHDT and CDR2 YNNKEL (reference sequence). V lost 1 base and J lost 11, with 14 bases in between. This CDR3 has 13 amino acids. The chain's CDR3 is CASSQGRGDEQYF. CDR3 coding DNA: TGTGCCAGCAGCCAAGGCAGGGGGGATGAGCAGTACTTC.

The chain links TRBV29-1 to TRBJ2-7; TRBD2 matches 9 bases. The CDR3 runs 12 residues. Germline CDR1 SQVTM, CDR2 ANQGSEA. Trimming cost V 7 bases and J 2 bases; bases outside gene matches: 3. The CDR3 reads CSGTSGPYEQYF. The CDR3, as DNA: TGCAGCGGAACTAGCGGGCCCTACGAGCAGTACTTC.

This chain links TRBV7-8 with TRBJ2-1; the D is unclear. Germline V CDR1 and CDR2: SGHVS, FQNEAQ. This CDR3 has 11 residues. CDR3 region: CTSESYNEQFF. CDR3 DNA sequence: TGTACTTCGGAGAGCTACAATGAGCAGTTCTTC.

The sample holds many counts of this clonotype. The chain carries TRBV29-1 and TRBJ2-5; D may be TRBD2 (6 bases). Trimming shortened V by 0 bases and J by 8 bases, and 19 bases separated the two germline ends. The CDR3 sequence is 15 residues long. CDR1 and CDR2 from the germline V gene are SQVTM and ANQGSEA. CDR3 amino acids: CSVEDGRTAKGTQYF. The CDR3 coding sequence is TGCAGCGTTGAAGATGGGAGGACCGCCAAGGGTACCCAGTACTTC.

This clonotype showed up just once. This chain uses TRBV6-5 with TRBJ2-3; the match to TRBD2 covers 8 bases. V shed 0 bases, J shed 6 bases, and the junction held 5 bases outside the gene matches. The CDR3 spans 15 residues. The germline V gene encodes CDR1 MNHEY and CDR2 SVGAGI. CDR3 sequence reads: CASSYSYGRVDTQYF. For the CDR3, the DNA is TGTGCCAGCAGTTACTCATACGGGAGGGTGGATACGCAGTATTTT.

The V gene is TRBV5-1, the J gene TRBJ1-3; no clear D gene. Looked up from germline, CDR1 is SGHRS and CDR2 is YFSETQ. The V gene lost 4 bases and the J gene lost 0 bases, with 14 bases spanning the gap. The CDR3 totals 16 residues. The CDR3 sequence: CASSLTEPYSGNTIYF. The CDR3 DNA reads TGCGCCAGCAGCCTGACGGAGCCTTACTCTGGAAACACCATATATTTT.

In regard to this clonotype: Just one base apart from a much larger clone, this may be a read error. The V gene is TRBV12-3 or TRBV12-4, the J gene TRBJ1-5; D gene unclear. The CDR3 extends over 14 amino acids. Trimming cost V 4 bases and J 3 bases, with 10 bases left between them. As DNA, the CDR3 is TGTGCCAGCAGTTATACATACACCAATCAGCCCCAGCATTTT. Its translation is CASSYTYTNQPQHF.

As to this clonotype: This may stem from a read error, because a much larger clone lies one nucleotide away. The V gene is TRBV12-3 or TRBV12-4, the J gene TRBJ2-4, with D unresolved. The closer fit of TRBJ2-7 to the DNA end suggests the J call may be wrong. The CDR3 contains 12 residues. The CDR3 reads CAGSLESYEQYF. As DNA, the CDR3 is TGTGCCGGCAGTTTAGAGTCCTACGAGCAGTACTTC.

The chain is built from TRBV5-1 and TRBJ2-3; D may be TRBD1 (6 bases). V dropped 3 bases and J dropped 6 bases, with 17 bases sitting between them. Germline V lookup: CDR1 SGHRS, CDR2 YFSETQ. The CDR3 runs to 15 residues. The CDR3 is CASSSQGNLLDTQYF. The CDR3 DNA is TGCGCCAGCAGCTCACAGGGAAACCTCTTGGATACGCAGTATTTT.

This clonotype was picked up one time. J is TRBJ2-1 and V is TRBV6-2 or TRBV6-3, with no clear D. V was cut by 2 bases and J by 2 bases, with 13 bases left in between. From germline, CDR1 is MNHEY and CDR2 SVGEGT. The CDR3 has 16 residues. This CDR3 reads CASSYGRQATYNEQFF. The CDR3 region has the DNA TGTGCCAGCAGTTACGGCCGCCAAGCCACCTACAATGAGCAGTTCTTC.

J is TRBJ2-1 and V is TRBV6-5, with D hard to call. This CDR3 comprises 12 residues. CDR1 is MNHEY, CDR2 SVGAGI, per germline. V gave up 7 bases and J gave up 0 bases, with 4 bases separating them. Written as DNA, the CDR3 is TGTGCCAGCACCGGCTCCTACAATGAGCAGTTCTTC. This encodes CASTGSYNEQFF.

In this sample, this clonotype turned up many times. Here the CDR3 reads CASSNNRQARGEQYF. The CDR3 region has the DNA TGTGCCAGCAGTAATAACCGACAGGCCCGCGGCGAGCAGTACTTC. V usage is TRBV6-6 and J usage is TRBJ2-7, with D tentatively TRBD1 (6 bases). V gave up 5 bases and J gave up 6 bases, with 20 bases separating them. The CDR3 runs 15 residues. CDR1 is MNHNY and CDR2 is SVGAGI in the germline V gene (reference sequence).

As concerns this clonotype: Possible read error: a much larger clone is one base away. This chain connects TRBV3-1 to TRBJ2-7; maybe TRBD2 (5 bases). This CDR3 is 13 amino acids long. V was pared by 0 bases and J by 2 bases, with 5 bases between. CDR1 LGHDT and CDR2 YNNKEL come from the germline V gene (reference sequence). This CDR3 is CASSQDGAYEQYF. The CDR3 nucleotides read TGTGCCAGCAGCCAAGACGGGGCCTACGAGCAGTACTTC.

On this clonotype: Possible read error: a much larger clone is one base away. V usage is TRBV5-1 and J usage is TRBJ2-7; D gene unclear. The J call could be wrong; TRBJ2-4 is a better fit for the DNA end. The CDR3 totals 14 residues. Germline V gives CDR1 SGHRS, CDR2 YFSETQ. The CDR3 coding sequence is TGCGCCAGCAGCTCCCGGCCCCAACAAACCATTCAGTACTTC. The encoded protein is CASSSRPQQTIQYF.

This clonotype was observed many times. The CDR3 loop is CAWSPGSNNEQFF. CDR3 bases: TGTGCCTGGAGTCCCGGGAGCAACAATGAGCAGTTCTTC. V gene TRBV30 combines with J gene TRBJ2-1; tentatively, D is TRBD2 (6 bases). There are 13 residues in the CDR3. V gave up 2 bases and J gave up 5 bases, with 10 bases separating them. Germline V lookup: CDR1 GTSNPN, CDR2 SVGIG (reference sequence).

In the case of this clonotype: A much bigger clone sits one base away, suggesting this may be a read error. The gene calls are TRBV28 and TRBJ2-1; a weak D match, TRBD2 (6 bases). In germline, CDR1 is MDHEN, CDR2 SYDVKM. The CDR3 covers 17 residues. CDR3 DNA sequence: TGTGCCAGCAGCAAGCCGCTAGCGCTGAGCTCCTACAATGGGCAGTTCTTC. Translating it yields CASSKPLALSSYNGQFF.

This clonotype was found a few times. J is TRBJ1-1 and V is TRBV6-2 or TRBV6-3; D gene unclear. The CDR3 contains 13 residues. V lost 5 bases to trimming and J lost 3 bases, with 10 bases between them. Looked up from germline, CDR1 is MNHEY and CDR2 is SVGEGT. The CDR3 DNA follows: TGTGCCAGCAGTACATCTAGGGACACTGAAGCTTTCTTT. This codes for CASSTSRDTEAFF.

This clonotype was seen many times. The V and J genes are TRBV7-2 and TRBJ1-5; weak D call: TRBD1 (5 bases). Trimming shortened V by 5 bases and J by 3 bases, and 14 bases separated the two germline ends. Looked up from germline, CDR1 is SGHTA and CDR2 is FQGNSA. The CDR3 is 15 amino acids. CDR3 residues: CASSLFRDPNQPQHF. CDR3 in DNA: TGTGCCAGCAGCCTATTCCGGGACCCCAATCAGCCCCAGCATTTT.

The chain recombines TRBV4-1 with TRBJ1-5; unclear D gene. The CDR3 totals 12 residues. In germline, CDR1 is MGHRA, CDR2 YSYEKL. Trimming took 0 bases from V and 9 from J, leaving 6 bases between them. The CDR3 sequence is CASSQEVGPQHF. The CDR3 DNA follows: TGCGCCAGCAGCCAAGAGGTGGGGCCCCAGCATTTT.

This clonotype appeared many times. The chain couples TRBV7-2 to TRBJ2-1; 8 positions match TRBD1. CDR1 is SGHTA, CDR2 FQGNSA, per germline. The CDR3 extends over 13 amino acids. After removal of 4 bases from V and 9 bases from J, the junction contained 5 bases not matched to a gene. The CDR3 protein is CASSWDRLSEQFF. The CDR3 bases are TGTGCCAGCAGCTGGGACAGGCTGAGTGAGCAGTTCTTC.

The CDR3 loop is CSARALDRDQETQYF. The CDR3 nucleotides read TGCAGTGCTAGAGCCTTGGACAGAGACCAAGAGACCCAGTACTTC. The chain is built from TRBV20-1 and TRBJ2-5; tentatively, D is TRBD1 (6 bases). CDR1 is DFQATT and CDR2 is SNEGSKA in the germline V gene (reference sequence). With 1 base removed from V and 0 bases from J, the gap between germline ends came to 12 bases. The CDR3 has 15 amino acids.

At least ten counts were recorded for this clonotype. The V call is TRBV2, the J call TRBJ2-7, with D possibly being TRBD1 (6 bases). The V end was cut by 2 bases, the J end by 3 bases, with 11 bases between. CDR3 size: 14 residues. Germline CDR1 is SNHLY and CDR2 is FYNNEI. CDR3 coding DNA: TGTGCCAGCAGTGAACAGGGGTCGGTCTACGAGCAGTACTTC. Protein sequence: CASSEQGSVYEQYF.

This rearrangement joins TRBV28 to TRBJ1-3; D not resolved. Germline V gene data show CDR1 as MDHEN and CDR2 as SYDVKM. V lost 3 bases to trimming and J lost 1 base, with 13 bases between them. This CDR3 is built from 16 residues. CDR3 sequence (DNA): TGTGCCAGCAGTTTTAACAGATTGGGATCTGGAAACACCATATATTTT. This translates into CASSFNRLGSGNTIYF.